Following are 20 T cell receptor beta chains from one sample sequenced in a study of T-cell memory formation after mild COVID-19. TCRdb independently ran MiXCR on the 5' RACE reads; one entry per CDR3 protein. The data show some 440,000 distinct CDR3 sequences, with about 23% seen just once and under 15% held by the top ten. The sample taken for sequencing was PBMCs or a T cell subset sorted from them (not recorded which). Source of these receptors: an adult woman who had mild COVID-19 (a few samples of this study predate the infection). Cell type and time point are not known.

CDR3: CASSEETGRFSEAFF. CDR3 sequence (DNA): TGTGCCAGCAGCGAGGAGACAGGGAGGTTCTCTGAAGCTTTCTTT. The chain combines TRBV7-3 with TRBJ1-1, with TRBD1 identical over 7 bases. CDR1 is SGHTA, CDR2 FQGTGA, per germline. CDR3 length: 15 residues. Trimming at V came to 5 bases and at J to 6 bases, leaving 12 bases not matched to a gene. Drawing the rest from reference TRBV7-3 and TRBJ1-1, the complete variable domain is GAGVSQTPSNKVTEKGKYVELRCDPISGHTALYWYRQSLGQGPEFLIYFQGTGAADDSGLPNDRFFAVRPEGSVSTLKIQRTERGDSAVYLCASSEETGRFSEAFFGQGTRLTVV.

V gene TRBV5-1 combines with J gene TRBJ2-2; 13 bases agree with TRBD2. With 4 bases clipped from V and 6 bases from J, the junction kept 3 bases outside the gene matches. Germline values: CDR1 SGHRS, CDR2 YFSETQ. This CDR3 is 15 amino acids long. DNA for the CDR3: TGCGCCAGCAGCATAGGACTAGCGGGGGCCGGGGAGCTGTTTTTT. This encodes CASSIGLAGAGELFF.

This clonotype was seen more than once but under ten times. The chain joins TRBV25-1 to TRBJ2-4, with 7 nucleotides matching TRBD1. The germline gives CDR1 MGHDK, CDR2 SYGVNS. V was pared by 2 bases and J by 10 bases, with 11 bases of the junction left unmatched. This CDR3 is 15 amino acids long. CDR3 in amino acids: CASSERGRGSEIQYF. The CDR3 coding sequence is TGTGCCAGCAGTGAAAGAGGCAGGGGGAGCGAGATTCAGTACTTC.

This clonotype was detected ten times or more. The V and J genes are TRBV4-3 and TRBJ2-7; TRBD1 agrees at 10 bases. Trimming cost V 3 bases and J 2 bases; bases outside gene matches: 7. The CDR3 spans 16 residues. Germline-derived CDR1 and CDR2 are LGHNA and YSLEER. CDR3 amino acids: CASSHSGTGEAYEQYF. DNA for the CDR3: TGCGCCAGCAGCCATTCCGGGACAGGGGAGGCCTACGAGCAGTACTTC.

The chain is built from TRBV29-1 and TRBJ2-2; tentative D call: TRBD1 (6 bases). The V gene's germline CDR1 is SQVTM and CDR2 ANQGSEA. V was clipped by 3 bases and J by 5 bases, with 10 bases between them. The CDR3 totals 13 residues. CDR3 DNA: TGCAGCGTTGAGGACAGATGGACCGGGGAGCTGTTTTTT. Translating it yields CSVEDRWTGELFF.

This clonotype was seen a few times. The chain has TRBV5-4 and TRBJ2-7; 7 nucleotides agree with TRBD2. This CDR3 is built from 14 residues. Germline V gives CDR1 SGHNT, CDR2 YYREEE (reference sequence). Trimming took 4 bases from V and 3 from J; bases not matched to a gene: 7. Here the CDR3 reads CASSLGLGFYEQYF. CDR3 DNA sequence: TGTGCCAGCAGCCTTGGACTAGGCTTCTACGAGCAGTACTTC. The full variable domain, in which reference TRBV5-4 and TRBJ2-7 provide the parts outside the CDR3, is ETGVTQSPTHLIKTRGQQVTLRCSSQSGHNTVSWYQQALGQGPQFIFQYYREEENGRGNFPPRFSGLQFPNYSSELNVNALELDDSALYLCASSLGLGFYEQYFGPGTRLTVT.

This clonotype turned up a few times. This chain uses TRBV23-1 with TRBJ2-1; 8 nucleotides match TRBD1. TRBV23-1 counts as an open reading frame of uncertain function. The CDR3 has 15 amino acids. The V and J ends lost 2 bases and 5 bases, in that order; junction bases with no gene match: 5. The CDR3 nucleotides read TGCGCCAGCAGTCAACCGACAGGGGCCCACAATGAGCAGTTCTTC. This translates into CASSQPTGAHNEQFF.

This clonotype was observed a handful of times. The J gene is TRBJ2-2, the V gene TRBV9; the D call may be TRBD1 or TRBD2 (5 bases each). The CDR3 is 14 amino acids. The germline V gene encodes CDR1 SGDLS and CDR2 YYNGEE. Deletions cut 4 bases from V and 8 bases from J, with 15 bases between. The CDR3 loop reads CASSKRDGAGELFF. CDR3 DNA sequence: TGTGCCAGCAGCAAACGGGACGGCGCAGGGGAGCTGTTTTTT.

The chain carries TRBV19 and TRBJ1-6; 8 bases map to TRBD1. Per germline, CDR1 LNHDA and CDR2 SQIVND (reference sequence). After removal of 4 bases from V and 6 bases from J, the junction contained 14 bases not matched to a gene. The CDR3 is made up of 18 amino acids. This chain's CDR3 is CASSTNRDRNLRNSPLHF. The CDR3 bases are TGTGCCAGTAGTACTAACCGGGACAGGAATCTTCGTAATTCACCCCTCCACTTT.

The chain uses TRBV11-2 and TRBJ1-1; the D is unclear. Germline V CDR1 and CDR2: SGHAT, FQNNGV. The length of the CDR3 is 13 residues. V was pared by 1 base and J by 8 bases, with 11 bases between. CDR3 sequence: CASSLAPGREAFF. In nucleotides, the CDR3 is TGTGCCAGCAGCTTAGCTCCGGGGAGGGAAGCTTTCTTT. The full variable domain, in which reference TRBV11-2 and TRBJ1-1 provide the parts outside the CDR3, is EAGVAQSPRYKIIEKRQSVAFWCNPISGHATLYWYQQILGQGPKLLIQFQNNGVVDDSQLPKDRFSAERLKGVDSTLKIQPAKLEDSAVYLCASSLAPGREAFFGQGTRLTVV.

This clonotype occurred a few times. The rearrangement uses TRBV20-1 and TRBJ1-1; D gene uncertain. V gave up 1 base and J gave up 1 base, with 10 bases separating them. CDR3 length: 14 residues. Germline V gene sequence: CDR1 DFQATT, CDR2 SNEGSKA (reference sequence). The CDR3 region is CSARVGPQNTEAFF. CDR3 sequence (DNA): TGCAGTGCTAGAGTAGGGCCGCAGAACACTGAAGCTTTCTTT.

The chain recombines TRBV29-1 with TRBJ1-2; D gene unclear. Germline values: CDR1 SQVTM, CDR2 ANQGSEA. This CDR3 comprises 13 residues. The V gene lost 5 bases and the J gene lost 2 bases, with 12 bases spanning the gap. The CDR3 coding sequence is TGCAGCGTTCGCAGGTCCCTAAACTATGGCTACACCTTC. Translation: CSVRRSLNYGYTF.

The genes are TRBV3-1 and TRBJ1-1; D is uncertain. CDR3 length: 16 amino acids. Germline V gives CDR1 LGHDT, CDR2 YNNKEL (reference sequence). V lost 4 bases and J lost 0, with 15 bases in between. CDR3 in DNA: TGTGCCAGCAGCCCAACTACTAGGATCATGAACACTGAAGCTTTCTTT. Protein product: CASSPTTRIMNTEAFF.

The CDR3 here is CASGLQGYNEQFF. The CDR3, as DNA: TGTGCTAGTGGTCTACAGGGTTACAATGAGCAGTTCTTC. The chain employs TRBV12-5 and TRBJ2-1, with D possibly TRBD1 on 6 matching bases. The CDR3 length is 13 residues. V shed 5 bases and J shed 4 bases, with 9 bases lying between them. Germline V gene lookup returns CDR1 LGHNT and CDR2 FRNRAP.

The V gene is TRBV5-1, the J gene TRBJ1-4; tentatively, D is TRBD1 (6 bases). The V end lost 5 bases, the J end lost 6 bases, and 17 bases lay between the germline ends. Germline CDR1 is SGHRS and CDR2 is YFSETQ. The CDR3 extends over 15 amino acids. CDR3 sequence: CASSYQGGSDEKLFF. The CDR3 DNA reads TGCGCCAGCAGTTACCAAGGGGGGTCGGATGAAAAACTGTTTTTT.

This clonotype was picked up a small number of times. V gene TRBV25-1 combines with J gene TRBJ1-6, with D maybe TRBD1 (5 bases). The CDR3 loop spans 14 amino acids. CDR1 is MGHDK and CDR2 is SYGVNS in the germline V gene. V shed 4 bases and J shed 11 bases, with 15 bases lying between them. This CDR3 is CASSASRDSTPLHF. The CDR3 DNA reads TGTGCCAGCAGTGCCTCGAGAGACAGTACACCCCTCCACTTT.

The genes are TRBV3-1 and TRBJ2-5, with D possibly TRBD2 on 7 matching bases. The germline CDR1 and CDR2 sequences are LGHDT and YNNKEL (reference sequence). V was pared by 1 base and J by 2 bases, with 11 bases between. This CDR3 has 15 amino acids. For the CDR3, the DNA is TGTGCCAGCAGCCAAGCAAAGGGGGGGCAAGAGACCCAGTACTTC. This sequence encodes CASSQAKGGQETQYF.

The chain links TRBV9 to TRBJ2-2, with 10 bases identical to TRBD2. V dropped 5 bases and J dropped 6; count of bases not matched to a gene: 7. The CDR3 sequence is 15 residues long. The germline gives CDR1 SGDLS, CDR2 YYNGEE. The CDR3 spells CASSPSGSFSGELFF. The CDR3, as DNA: TGTGCCAGCAGTCCTAGCGGGAGTTTCTCCGGGGAGCTGTTTTTT.

The V and J genes are TRBV20-1 and TRBJ1-5; D is unresolved. The germline gives CDR1 DFQATT, CDR2 SNEGSKA (reference sequence). The germline V and J ends were trimmed by 6 bases and 2 bases, with 8 bases remaining between them. CDR3 size: 12 residues. The CDR3 sequence: CSARRGNQPQHF. The CDR3 nucleotides read TGCAGTGCCCGGCGGGGCAATCAGCCCCAGCATTTT.

This clonotype was detected only a few times. J is TRBJ2-7 and V is TRBV12-3 or TRBV12-4; 7 bases agree with TRBD2. The V gene end was trimmed by 3 bases and the J gene end by 6 bases; junction bases not matched to a gene: 8. The CDR3 is 14 residues long. This CDR3 is CASSLNAGVGEQYF. The CDR3 nucleotides are TGTGCCAGCAGTTTGAACGCGGGAGTGGGCGAGCAGTACTTC.